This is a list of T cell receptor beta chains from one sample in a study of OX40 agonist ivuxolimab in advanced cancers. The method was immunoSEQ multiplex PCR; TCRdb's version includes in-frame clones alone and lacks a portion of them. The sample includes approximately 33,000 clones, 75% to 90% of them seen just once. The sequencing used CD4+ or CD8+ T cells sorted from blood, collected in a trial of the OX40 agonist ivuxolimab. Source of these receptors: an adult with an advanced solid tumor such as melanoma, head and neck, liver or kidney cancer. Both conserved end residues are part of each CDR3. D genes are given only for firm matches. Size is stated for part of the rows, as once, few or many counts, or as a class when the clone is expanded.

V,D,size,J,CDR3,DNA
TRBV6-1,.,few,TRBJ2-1,CASSVAPDGGHEQFF,TGTGCCAGCAGTGTTGCACCCGACGGCGGCCATGAGCAGTTCTTC
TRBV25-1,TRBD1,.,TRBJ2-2,CASSTGGVDTGELFF,TGTGCCAGCAGTACAGGGGGCGTGGACACCGGGGAGCTGTTTTTT
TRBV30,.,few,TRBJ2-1,CAWSIGRNNEQFF,TGTGCCTGGAGTATCGGGCGTAACAATGAGCAGTTCTTC
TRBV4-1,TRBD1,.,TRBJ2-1,CASSHQFLPGQGLHEQFF,TGCGCCAGCAGCCACCAATTTCTCCCGGGACAGGGGCTTCATGAGCAGTTCTTC
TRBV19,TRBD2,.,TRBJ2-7,CASNQREGPYEQYF,TGTGCCAGTAACCAGCGGGAGGGCCCTTACGAGCAGTACTTC
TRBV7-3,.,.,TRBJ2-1,CASSLDSSSYNEQFF,TGTGCCAGCAGCTTAGATAGCTCGAGCTACAATGAGCAGTTCTTC
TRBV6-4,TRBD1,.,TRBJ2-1,CASSEQGAHTNEQFF,TGTGCCAGCAGTGAACAGGGGGCGCATACCAATGAGCAGTTCTTC
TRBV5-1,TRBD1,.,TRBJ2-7,CASSPTGGSYEQYF,TGCGCCAGCAGCCCTACAGGGGGCTCCTACGAGCAGTACTTC
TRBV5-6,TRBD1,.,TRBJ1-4,CASSLGPGQGLLWEKLFF,TGTGCCAGCAGCTTGGGGCCGGGACAGGGCCTTCTTTGGGAAAAACTGTTTTTT
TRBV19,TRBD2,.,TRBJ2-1,CASSPTLAGGPNNEQFF,TGTGCCAGTAGCCCAACCCTAGCGGGAGGGCCCAACAATGAGCAGTTCTTC
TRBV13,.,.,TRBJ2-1,CASSSIGGIEQFF,TGTGCCAGCAGCTCCATAGGGGGGATCGAGCAGTTCTTC
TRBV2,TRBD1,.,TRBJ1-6,CASRDGQGSSPLHF,TGTGCCAGCAGGGACGGACAGGGGAGTTCACCCCTCCACTTT
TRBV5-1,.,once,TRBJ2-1,CASSPSSSGYNEQFF,TGCGCCAGCAGCCCCAGCAGTAGCGGCTACAATGAGCAGTTCTTC
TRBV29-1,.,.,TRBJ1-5,CSVSVRFGPQHF,TGCAGCGTCAGTGTCCGGTTTGGGCCCCAGCATTTT
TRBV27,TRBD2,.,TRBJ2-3,CASSSGGLDTQYF,TGTGCCAGCAGTTCGGGGGGTTTGGATACGCAGTATTTT
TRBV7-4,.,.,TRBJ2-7,CASSLGRQYEQYF,TGTGCCAGCAGCTTAGGACGACAGTACGAGCAGTACTTC
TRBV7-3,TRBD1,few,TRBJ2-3,CASSQTGASTDTQYF,TGTGCCAGCAGCCAGACAGGGGCCAGCACAGATACGCAGTATTTT
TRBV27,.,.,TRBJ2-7,CASSFSGSYEQYF,TGTGCCAGCAGTTTCTCCGGCTCCTACGAGCAGTACTTC
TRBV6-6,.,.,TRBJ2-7,CASSWVDDEQYF,TGTGCCAGCAGTTGGGTAGACGACGAGCAGTACTTC
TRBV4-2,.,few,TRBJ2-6,CASSQDAGSGANVLTF,TGTGCCAGCAGCCAAGATGCGGGCTCTGGGGCCAACGTCCTGACTTTC
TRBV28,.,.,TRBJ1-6,CATTKGSSYNSPLHF,TGTGCCACCACAAAGGGTAGCTCCTATAATTCACCCCTCCACTTT
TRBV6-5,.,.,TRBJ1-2,CASSYSVRSNYGYTF,TGTGCCAGCAGTTACTCAGTCAGATCTAACTATGGCTACACCTTC